This TCR beta chain was sequenced during a study of cytomegalovirus exposure and HLA in healthy donors. It was with 60 Vbeta and 13 Jbeta primers that the PCR ran. Profiling relied on immunoSEQ multiplex PCR, and the TCRdb table lists in-frame clones only, not all of them. Counted here are 65,000 or so clones, around three quarters occurring once; the ten biggest clones make up approximately 3.4%. The CDR3 is 14 amino acids. V was shortened by 1 base and J by 2 bases, with 5 bases between the two germline ends. Germline-derived CDR1 and CDR2 are LNHDA and SQIVND (reference sequence). This chain joins TRBV19 and TRBJ2-2, with no clear D. This sequence was found in a woman aged 40 to 55 in good health and CMV-seropositive. Sequenced sample: PBMCs. CDR3 sequence: CASSIARNTGELFF. CDR3 nucleotides: TGTGCCAGTAGTATAGCCAGAAACACCGGGGAGCTGTTTTTT.